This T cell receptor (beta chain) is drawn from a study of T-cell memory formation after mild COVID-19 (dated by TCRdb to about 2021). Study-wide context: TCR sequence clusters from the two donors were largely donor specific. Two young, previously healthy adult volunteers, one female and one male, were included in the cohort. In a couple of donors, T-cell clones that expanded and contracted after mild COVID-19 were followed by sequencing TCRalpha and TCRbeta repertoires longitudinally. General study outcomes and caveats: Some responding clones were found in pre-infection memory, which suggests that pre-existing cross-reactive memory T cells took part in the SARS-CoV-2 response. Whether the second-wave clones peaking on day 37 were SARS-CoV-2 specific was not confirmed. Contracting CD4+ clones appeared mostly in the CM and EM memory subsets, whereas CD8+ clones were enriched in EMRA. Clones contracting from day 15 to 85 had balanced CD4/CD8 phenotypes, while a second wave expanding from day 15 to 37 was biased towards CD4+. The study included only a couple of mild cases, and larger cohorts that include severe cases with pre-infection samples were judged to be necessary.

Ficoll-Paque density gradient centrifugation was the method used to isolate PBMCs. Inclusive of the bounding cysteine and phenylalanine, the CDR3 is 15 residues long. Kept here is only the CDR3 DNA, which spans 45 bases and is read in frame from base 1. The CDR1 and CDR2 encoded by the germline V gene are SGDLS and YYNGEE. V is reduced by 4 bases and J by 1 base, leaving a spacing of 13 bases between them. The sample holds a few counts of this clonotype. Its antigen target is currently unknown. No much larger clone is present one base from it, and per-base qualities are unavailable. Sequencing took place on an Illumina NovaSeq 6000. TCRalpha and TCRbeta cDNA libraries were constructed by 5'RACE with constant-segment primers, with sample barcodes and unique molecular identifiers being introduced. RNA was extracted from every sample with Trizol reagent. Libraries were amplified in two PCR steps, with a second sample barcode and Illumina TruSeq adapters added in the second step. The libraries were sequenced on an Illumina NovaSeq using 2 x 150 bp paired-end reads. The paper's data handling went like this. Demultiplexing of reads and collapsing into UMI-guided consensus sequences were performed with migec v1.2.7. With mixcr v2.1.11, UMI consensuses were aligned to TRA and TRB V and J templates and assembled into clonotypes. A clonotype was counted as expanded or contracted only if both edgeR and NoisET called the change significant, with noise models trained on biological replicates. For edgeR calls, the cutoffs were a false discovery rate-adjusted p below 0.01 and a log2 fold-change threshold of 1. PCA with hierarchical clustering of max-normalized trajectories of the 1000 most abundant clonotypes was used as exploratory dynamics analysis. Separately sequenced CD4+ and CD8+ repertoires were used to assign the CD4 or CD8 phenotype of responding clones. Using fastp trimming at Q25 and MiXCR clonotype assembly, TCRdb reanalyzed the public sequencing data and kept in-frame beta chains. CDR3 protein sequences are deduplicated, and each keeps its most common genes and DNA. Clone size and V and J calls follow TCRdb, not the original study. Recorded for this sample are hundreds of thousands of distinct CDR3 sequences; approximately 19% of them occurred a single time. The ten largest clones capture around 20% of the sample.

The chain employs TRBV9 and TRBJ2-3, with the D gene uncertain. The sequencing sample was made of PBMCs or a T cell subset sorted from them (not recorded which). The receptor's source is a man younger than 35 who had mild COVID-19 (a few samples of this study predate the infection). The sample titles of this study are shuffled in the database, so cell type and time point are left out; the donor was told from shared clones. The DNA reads TGTGCCAGCAGCCCGCGACGAACTGGCACAGATACGCAGTATTTT. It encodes CASSPRRTGTDTQYF.